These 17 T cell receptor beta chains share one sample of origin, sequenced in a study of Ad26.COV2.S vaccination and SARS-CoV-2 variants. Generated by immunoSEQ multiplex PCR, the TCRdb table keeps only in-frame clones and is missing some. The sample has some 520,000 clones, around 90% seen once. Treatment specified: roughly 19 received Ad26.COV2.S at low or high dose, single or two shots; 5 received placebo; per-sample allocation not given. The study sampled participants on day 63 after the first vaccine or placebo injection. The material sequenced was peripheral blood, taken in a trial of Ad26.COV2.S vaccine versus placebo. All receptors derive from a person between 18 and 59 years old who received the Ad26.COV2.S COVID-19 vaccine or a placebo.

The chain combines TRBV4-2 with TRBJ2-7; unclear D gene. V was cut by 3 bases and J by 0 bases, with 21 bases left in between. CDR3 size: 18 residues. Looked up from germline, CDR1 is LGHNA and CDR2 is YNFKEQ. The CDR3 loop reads CASSQGRLSPPSSYEQYF. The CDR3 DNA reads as TGTGCCAGCAGCCAGGGTAGATTAAGCCCTCCCAGCTCCTACGAGCAGTACTTC.

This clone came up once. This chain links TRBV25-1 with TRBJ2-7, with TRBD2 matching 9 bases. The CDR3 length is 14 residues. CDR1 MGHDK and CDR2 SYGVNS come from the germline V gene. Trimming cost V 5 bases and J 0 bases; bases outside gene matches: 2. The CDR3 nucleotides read TGTGCCAGCAGTAATAGCGGGGGCTCCTACGAGCAGTACTTC. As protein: CASSNSGGSYEQYF.

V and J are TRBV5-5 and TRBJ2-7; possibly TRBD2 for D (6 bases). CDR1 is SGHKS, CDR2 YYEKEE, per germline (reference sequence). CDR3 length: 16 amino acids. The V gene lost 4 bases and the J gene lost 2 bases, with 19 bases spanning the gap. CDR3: CASSPAEGVRAYEQYF. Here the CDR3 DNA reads TGTGCCAGCAGCCCCGCGGAGGGTGTGAGGGCCTACGAGCAGTACTTC.

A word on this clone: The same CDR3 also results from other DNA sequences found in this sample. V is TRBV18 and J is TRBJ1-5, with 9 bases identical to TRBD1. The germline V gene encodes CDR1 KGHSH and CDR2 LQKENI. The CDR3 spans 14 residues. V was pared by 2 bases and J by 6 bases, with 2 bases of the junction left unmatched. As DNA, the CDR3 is TGTGCCAGCTCACCAGGGACAGGGCGTCAGCCCCAGCATTTT. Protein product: CASSPGTGRQPQHF.

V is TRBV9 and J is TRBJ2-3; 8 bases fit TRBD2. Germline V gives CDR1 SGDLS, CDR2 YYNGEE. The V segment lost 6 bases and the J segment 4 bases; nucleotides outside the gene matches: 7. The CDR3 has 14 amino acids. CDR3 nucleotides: TGTGCCAGCAATCGACTAGCGAGAGCAGATACGCAGTATTTT. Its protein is CASNRLARADTQYF.

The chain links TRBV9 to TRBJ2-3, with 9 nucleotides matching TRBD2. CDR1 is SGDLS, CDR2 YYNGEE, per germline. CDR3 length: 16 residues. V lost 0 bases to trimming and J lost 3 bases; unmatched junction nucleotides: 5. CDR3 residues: CASSVGSSGATDTQYF. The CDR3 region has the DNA TGTGCCAGCAGCGTAGGATCTAGCGGGGCGACAGATACGCAGTATTTT.

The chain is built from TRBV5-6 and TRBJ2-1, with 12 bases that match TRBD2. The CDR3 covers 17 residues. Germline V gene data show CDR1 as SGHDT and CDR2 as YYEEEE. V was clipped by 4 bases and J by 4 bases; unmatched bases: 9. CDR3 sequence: CASSGGGLAGPYNEQFF. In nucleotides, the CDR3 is TGTGCCAGCAGCGGAGGAGGACTAGCGGGGCCATACAATGAGCAGTTCTTC.

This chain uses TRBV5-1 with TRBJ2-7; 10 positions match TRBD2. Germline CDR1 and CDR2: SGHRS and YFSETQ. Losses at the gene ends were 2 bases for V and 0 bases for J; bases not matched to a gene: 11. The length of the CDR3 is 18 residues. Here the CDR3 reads CASSLGLAANLASYEQYF. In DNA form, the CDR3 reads TGCGCCAGCAGCTTAGGACTAGCGGCAAACCTTGCCTCCTACGAGCAGTACTTC.

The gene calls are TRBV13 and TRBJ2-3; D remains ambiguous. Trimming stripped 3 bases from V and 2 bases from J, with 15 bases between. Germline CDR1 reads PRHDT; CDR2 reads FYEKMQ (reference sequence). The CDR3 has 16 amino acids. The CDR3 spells CASSLARLAPTDTQYF. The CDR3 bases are TGTGCCAGCAGCTTGGCCCGTTTGGCGCCCACAGATACGCAGTATTTT. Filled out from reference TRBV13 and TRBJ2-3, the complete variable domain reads AAGVIQSPRHLIKEKRETATLKCYPIPRHDTVYWYQQGPGQDPQFLISFYEKMQSDKGSIPDRFSAQQFSDYHSELNMSSLELGDSALYFCASSLARLAPTDTQYFGPGTRLTVL.

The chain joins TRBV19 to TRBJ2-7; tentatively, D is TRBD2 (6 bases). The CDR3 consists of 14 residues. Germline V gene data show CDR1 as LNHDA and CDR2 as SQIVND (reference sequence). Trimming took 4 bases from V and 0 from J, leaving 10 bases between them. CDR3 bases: TGTGCCAGTAGTAAAAGCGGGTCCTCCTACGAGCAGTACTTC. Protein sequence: CASSKSGSSYEQYF.

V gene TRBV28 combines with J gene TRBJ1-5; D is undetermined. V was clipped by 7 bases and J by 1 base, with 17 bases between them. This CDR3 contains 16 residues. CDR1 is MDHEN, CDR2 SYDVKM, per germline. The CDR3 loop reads CASNPHVGNSNQPQHF. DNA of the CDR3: TGTGCCAGCAACCCCCACGTAGGAAACAGCAATCAGCCCCAGCATTTT.

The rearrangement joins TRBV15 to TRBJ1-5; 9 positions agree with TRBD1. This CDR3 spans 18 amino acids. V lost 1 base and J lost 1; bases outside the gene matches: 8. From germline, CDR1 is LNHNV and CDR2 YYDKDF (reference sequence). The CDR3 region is CATSRARTGVSSNQPQHF. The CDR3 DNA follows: TGTGCCACCAGCAGAGCGAGGACAGGGGTATCGAGCAATCAGCCCCAGCATTTT.

The chain's CDR3 is CSASDRGTLNEKLFF. The CDR3 coding sequence is TGCAGCGCTTCGGACAGGGGGACCCTTAATGAAAAACTGTTTTTT. The J gene is TRBJ1-4, the V gene TRBV29-1, with TRBD1 identical over 10 bases. The CDR3 length is 15 residues. Germline V lookup: CDR1 SQVTM, CDR2 ANQGSEA. V was pared by 7 bases and J by 4 bases, with 9 bases of the junction left unmatched.

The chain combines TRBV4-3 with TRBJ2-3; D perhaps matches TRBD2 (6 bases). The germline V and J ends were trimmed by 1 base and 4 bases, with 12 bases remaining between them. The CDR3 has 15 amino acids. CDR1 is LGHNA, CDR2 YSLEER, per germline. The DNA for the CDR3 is TGCGCCAGCAGCCAAGTGGGGGGTTTCGCAGATACGCAGTATTTT. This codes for CASSQVGGFADTQYF.

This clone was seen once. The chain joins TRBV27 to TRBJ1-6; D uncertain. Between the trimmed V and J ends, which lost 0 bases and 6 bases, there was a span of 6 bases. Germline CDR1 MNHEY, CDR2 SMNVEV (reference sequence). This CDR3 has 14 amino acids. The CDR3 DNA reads TGTGCCAGCAGTTTATCAGTGATTAATTCACCCCTCCACTTT. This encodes CASSLSVINSPLHF.

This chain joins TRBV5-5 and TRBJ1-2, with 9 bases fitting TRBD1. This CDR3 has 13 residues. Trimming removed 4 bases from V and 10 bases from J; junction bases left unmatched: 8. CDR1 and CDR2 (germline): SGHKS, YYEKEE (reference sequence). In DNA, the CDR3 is TGTGCCAGCAGCGGGTCGGGACAGGGACCCTACACCTTC. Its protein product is CASSGSGQGPYTF.

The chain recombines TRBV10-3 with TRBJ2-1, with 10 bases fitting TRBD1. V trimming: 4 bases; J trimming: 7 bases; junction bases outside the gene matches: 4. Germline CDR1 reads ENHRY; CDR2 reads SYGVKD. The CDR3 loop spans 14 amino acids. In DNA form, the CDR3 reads TGTGCCATCAGTGCGGGACAGGGGACAAATGAGCAGTTCTTC. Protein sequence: CAISAGQGTNEQFF.